This record concerns one TCR beta chain sequence. Original handling: Reference gene primer amplification in the assay estimated nucleated cell counts. The protocol was immunoSEQ multiplex PCR, while the TCRdb copy is restricted to in-frame clones and leaves out a portion. D and trimming come from the DNA, and the V and J calls and clone size come from that table. The sample consists of 200,000 to 250,000 clones, around 90% of them appearing once. The sample comes from a study of blood T cell repertoires in COVID-19. Study as a whole: In each case, the material was cDNA or gDNA derived from T cells, B-cell-depleted T cells, or PBMCs.

Trimming pared 2 bases from V and 5 bases from J, leaving 19 bases between. The CDR3 is made up of 17 amino acids. CDR1 is LGHNA, CDR2 YNFKEQ, per germline. The Seattle site enrolled patients during active infection and followed them longitudinally. Specimen: peripheral blood. This chain connects TRBV4-2 to TRBJ2-1; weak D call: TRBD2 (7 bases). The origin of this receptor is a man in his thirties or forties with COVID-19, enrolled during active disease. CDR3 amino acids: CASSQTSGGRVDNEQFF. CDR3 DNA sequence: TGTGCCAGCAGCCAAACTTCCGGGGGGCGCGTCGACAATGAGCAGTTCTTC.